The present TCR beta chain was sequenced within a study of T-cell reconstitution after alpha-beta-depleted transplantation in children. This clonotype was counted a few times. The germline V gene encodes CDR1 SGHTA and CDR2 FQGNSA. This CDR3 contains 15 residues. The V end was cut by 5 bases, the J end by 1 base, with 15 bases between. As it was prepared, the TCRbeta library received unique molecular identifiers. From the PCR reads, TCRdb called clonotypes with MiXCR, one entry per CDR3 protein. The sample consists of some 590,000 distinct CDR3 sequences, roughly a tenth of them appearing once. The sequencing here drew on PBMCs from the stem cell graft donor, taken from the stem cell graft. The V gene is TRBV7-2, the J gene TRBJ2-7; D may match TRBD1 or TRBD2 (5 bases each). The TCR comes from a human donor who donated a stem cell graft to a child with acute myeloid leukemia. The CDR3: CASSPRKGESYEQYF. CDR3 nucleotide sequence: TGTGCCAGCAGCCCCCGTAAAGGGGAGTCCTACGAGCAGTACTTC.